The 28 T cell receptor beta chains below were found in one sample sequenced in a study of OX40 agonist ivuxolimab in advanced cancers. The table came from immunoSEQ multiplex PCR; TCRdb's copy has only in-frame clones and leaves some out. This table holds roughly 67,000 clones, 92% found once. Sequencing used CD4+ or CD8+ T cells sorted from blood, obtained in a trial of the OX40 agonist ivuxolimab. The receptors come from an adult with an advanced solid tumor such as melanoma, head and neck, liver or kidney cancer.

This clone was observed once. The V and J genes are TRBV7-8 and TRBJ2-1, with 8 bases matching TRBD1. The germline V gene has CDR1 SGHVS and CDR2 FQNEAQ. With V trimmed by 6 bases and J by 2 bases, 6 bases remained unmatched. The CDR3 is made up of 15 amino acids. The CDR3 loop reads CASRIDRGTYNEQFF. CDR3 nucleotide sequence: TGTGCCAGCAGGATCGACAGGGGCACCTACAATGAGCAGTTCTTC. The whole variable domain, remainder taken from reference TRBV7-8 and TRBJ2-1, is GAGVSQSPRYKVAKRGQDVALRCDPISGHVSLFWYQQALGQGPEFLTYFQNEAQLDKSGLPSDRFFAERPEGSVSTLKIQRTQQEDSAVYLCASRIDRGTYNEQFFGPGTRLTVL.

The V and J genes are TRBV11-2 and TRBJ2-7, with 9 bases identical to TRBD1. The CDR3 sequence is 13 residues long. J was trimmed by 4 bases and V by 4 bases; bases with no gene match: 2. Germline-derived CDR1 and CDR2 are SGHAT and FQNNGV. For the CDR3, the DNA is TGTGCCAGCAGCTGGGGACAGGGATACGAGCAGTACTTC. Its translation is CASSWGQGYEQYF.

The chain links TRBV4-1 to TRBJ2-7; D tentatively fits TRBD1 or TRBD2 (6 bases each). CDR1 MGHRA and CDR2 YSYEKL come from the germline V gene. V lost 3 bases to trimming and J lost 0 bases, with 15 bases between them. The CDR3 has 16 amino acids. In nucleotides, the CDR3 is TGCGCCAGCAGCCAGGGTCACGGGGGCCCCTCCTACGAGCAGTACTTC. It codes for CASSQGHGGPSYEQYF.

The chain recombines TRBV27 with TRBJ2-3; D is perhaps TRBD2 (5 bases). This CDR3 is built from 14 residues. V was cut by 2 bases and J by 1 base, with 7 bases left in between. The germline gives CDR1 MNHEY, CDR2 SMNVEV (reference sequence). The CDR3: CASSLGRGTDTQYF. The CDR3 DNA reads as TGTGCCAGCAGTTTAGGGCGGGGCACAGATACGCAGTATTTT.

CDR3 in amino acids: CASHWGTGELFF. In DNA, the CDR3 is TGTGCCTCCCATTGGGGGACCGGGGAGCTGTTTTTT. J is TRBJ2-2 and V is TRBV7-9; the D gene could be TRBD1 or TRBD2 (5 bases each). The CDR3 runs 12 residues. In germline, CDR1 is SEHNR, CDR2 FQNEAQ (reference sequence). V was cut by 11 bases and J by 5 bases, with 12 bases left in between.

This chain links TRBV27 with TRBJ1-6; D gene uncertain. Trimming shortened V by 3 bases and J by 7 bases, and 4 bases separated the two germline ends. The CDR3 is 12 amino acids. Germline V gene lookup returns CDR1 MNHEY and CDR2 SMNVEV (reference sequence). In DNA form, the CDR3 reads TGTGCCAGCAGTTTTTTCAATTCACCCCTCCACTTT. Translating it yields CASSFFNSPLHF.

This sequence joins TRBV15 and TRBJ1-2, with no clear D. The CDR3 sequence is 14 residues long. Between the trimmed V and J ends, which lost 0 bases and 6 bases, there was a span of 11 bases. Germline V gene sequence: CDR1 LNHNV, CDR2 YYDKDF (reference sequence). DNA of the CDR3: TGTGCCACCAGCAGAGATTTTGGGTCTCATGGCTACACCTTC. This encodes CATSRDFGSHGYTF.

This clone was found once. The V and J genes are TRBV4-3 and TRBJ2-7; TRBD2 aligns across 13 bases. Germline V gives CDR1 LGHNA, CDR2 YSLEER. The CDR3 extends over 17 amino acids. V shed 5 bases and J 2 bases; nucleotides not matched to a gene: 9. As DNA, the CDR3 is TGCGCCAGCAGCTACGGACTAGCGGGGGTGAGTGCCTACGAGCAGTACTTC. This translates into CASSYGLAGVSAYEQYF.

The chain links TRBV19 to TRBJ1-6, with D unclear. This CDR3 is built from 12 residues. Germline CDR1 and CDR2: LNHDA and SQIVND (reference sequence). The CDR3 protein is CGANSYNSPLHF. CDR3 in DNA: TGTGGGGCCAACTCCTATAATTCACCCCTCCACTTT.

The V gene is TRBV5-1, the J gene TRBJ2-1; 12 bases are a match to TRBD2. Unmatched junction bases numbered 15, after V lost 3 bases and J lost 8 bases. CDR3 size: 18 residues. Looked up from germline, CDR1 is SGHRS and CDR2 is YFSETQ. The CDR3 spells CASSSWTSGAPLEDEQFF. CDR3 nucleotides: TGCGCCAGCAGCTCCTGGACTAGCGGGGCGCCCTTAGAAGATGAGCAGTTCTTC.

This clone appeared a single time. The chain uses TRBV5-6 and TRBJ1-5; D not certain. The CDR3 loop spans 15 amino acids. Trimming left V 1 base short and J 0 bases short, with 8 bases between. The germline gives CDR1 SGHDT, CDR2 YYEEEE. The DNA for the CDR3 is TGTGCCAGCAGCTTGTTAACAGATAGCAATCAGCCCCAGCATTTT. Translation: CASSLLTDSNQPQHF.

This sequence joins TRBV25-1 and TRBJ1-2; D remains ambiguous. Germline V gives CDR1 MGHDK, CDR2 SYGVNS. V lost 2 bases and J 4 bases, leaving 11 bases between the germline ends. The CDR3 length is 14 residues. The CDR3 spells CASSERVGRYGYTF. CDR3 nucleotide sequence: TGTGCCAGCAGTGAACGGGTAGGGCGCTATGGCTACACCTTC.

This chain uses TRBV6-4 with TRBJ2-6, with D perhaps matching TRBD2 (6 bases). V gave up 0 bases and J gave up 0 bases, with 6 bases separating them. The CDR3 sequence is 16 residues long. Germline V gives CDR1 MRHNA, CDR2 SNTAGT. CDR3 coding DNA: TGTGCCAGCAGTGACTCGGGAGGCTCTGGGGCCAACGTCCTGACTTTC. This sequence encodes CASSDSGGSGANVLTF.

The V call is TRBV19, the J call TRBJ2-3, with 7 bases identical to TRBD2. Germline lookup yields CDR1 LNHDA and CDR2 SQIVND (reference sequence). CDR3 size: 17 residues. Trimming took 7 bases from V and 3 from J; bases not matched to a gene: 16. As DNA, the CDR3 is TGTGCCAGTACCCTTAGAGGGAGGGCAGGATTTACAGATACGCAGTATTTT. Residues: CASTLRGRAGFTDTQYF.

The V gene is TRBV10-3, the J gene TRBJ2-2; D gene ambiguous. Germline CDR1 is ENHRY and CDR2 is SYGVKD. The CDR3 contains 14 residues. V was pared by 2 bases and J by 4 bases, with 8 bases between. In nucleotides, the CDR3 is TGTGCCATCAGTGAGGCACGGAGCACCGGGGAGCTGTTTTTT. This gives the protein CAISEARSTGELFF.

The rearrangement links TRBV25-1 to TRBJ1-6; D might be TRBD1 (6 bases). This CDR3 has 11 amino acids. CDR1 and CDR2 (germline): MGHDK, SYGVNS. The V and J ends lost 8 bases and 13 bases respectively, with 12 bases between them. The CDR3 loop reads CASGTGWPLHF. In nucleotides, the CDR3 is TGTGCCAGCGGAACAGGGTGGCCCCTCCACTTT.

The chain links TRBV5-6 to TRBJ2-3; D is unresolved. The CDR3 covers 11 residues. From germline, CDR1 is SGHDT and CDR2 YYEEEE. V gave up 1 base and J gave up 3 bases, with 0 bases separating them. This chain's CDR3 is CASSLTDTQYF. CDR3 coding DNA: TGTGCCAGCAGCTTGACAGATACGCAGTATTTT.

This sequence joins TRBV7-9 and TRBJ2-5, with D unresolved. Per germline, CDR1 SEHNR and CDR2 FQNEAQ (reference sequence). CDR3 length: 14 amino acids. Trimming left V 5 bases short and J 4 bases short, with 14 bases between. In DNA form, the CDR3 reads TGTGCCAGCAGCCGACGCGGAGCAGTAGAGACCCAGTACTTC. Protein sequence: CASSRRGAVETQYF.

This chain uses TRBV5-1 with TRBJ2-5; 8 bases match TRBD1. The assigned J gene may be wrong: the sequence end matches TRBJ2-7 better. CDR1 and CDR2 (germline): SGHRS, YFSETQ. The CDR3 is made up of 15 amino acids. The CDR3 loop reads CASSLGQGYSYEQYF. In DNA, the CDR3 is TGCGCCAGCAGCTTGGGACAGGGGTATTCCTACGAGCAGTACTTC.

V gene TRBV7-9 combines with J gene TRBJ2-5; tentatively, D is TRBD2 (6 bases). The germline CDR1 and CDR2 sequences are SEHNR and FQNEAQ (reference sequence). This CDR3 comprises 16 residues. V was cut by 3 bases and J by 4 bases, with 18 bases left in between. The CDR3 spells CASSFLGEAVRETQYF. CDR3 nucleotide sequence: TGTGCCAGCAGCTTTCTTGGGGAGGCGGTCAGAGAGACCCAGTACTTC.

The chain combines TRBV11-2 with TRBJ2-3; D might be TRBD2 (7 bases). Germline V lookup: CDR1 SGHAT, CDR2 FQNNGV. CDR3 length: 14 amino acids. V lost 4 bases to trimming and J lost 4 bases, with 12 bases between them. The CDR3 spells CASSWWGGADTQYF. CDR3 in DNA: TGTGCCAGCAGCTGGTGGGGGGGCGCAGATACGCAGTATTTT.

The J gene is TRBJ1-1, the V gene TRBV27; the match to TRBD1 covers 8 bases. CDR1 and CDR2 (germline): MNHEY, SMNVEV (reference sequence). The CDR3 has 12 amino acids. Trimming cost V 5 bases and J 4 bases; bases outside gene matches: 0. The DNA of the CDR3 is TGTGCCAGCAGTACAGGGGGCACTGAAGCTTTCTTT. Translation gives CASSTGGTEAFF.

CDR3 nucleotides: TGTGCCAGCAGCCTACCGACAGGGCGGAACACTGAAGCTTTCTTT. Protein product: CASSLPTGRNTEAFF. The V call is TRBV9, the J call TRBJ1-1; TRBD1 aligns across 7 bases. CDR1 is SGDLS and CDR2 is YYNGEE in the germline V gene. V shed 4 bases, J shed 1 base, and the junction held 7 bases outside the gene matches. The CDR3 totals 15 residues.

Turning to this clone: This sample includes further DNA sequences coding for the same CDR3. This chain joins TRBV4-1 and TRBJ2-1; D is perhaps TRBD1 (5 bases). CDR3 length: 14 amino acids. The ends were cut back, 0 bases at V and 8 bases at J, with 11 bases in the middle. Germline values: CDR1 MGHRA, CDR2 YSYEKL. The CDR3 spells CASSQDPRVDEQFF. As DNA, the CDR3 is TGCGCCAGCAGCCAAGATCCCAGGGTGGATGAGCAGTTCTTC.

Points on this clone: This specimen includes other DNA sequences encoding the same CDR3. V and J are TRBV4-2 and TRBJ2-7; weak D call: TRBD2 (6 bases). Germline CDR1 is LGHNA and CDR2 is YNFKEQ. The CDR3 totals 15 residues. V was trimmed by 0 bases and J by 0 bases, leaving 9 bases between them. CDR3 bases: TGTGCCAGCAGCCAAGAAGCGGGTAGCTCCTACGAGCAGTACTTC. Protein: CASSQEAGSSYEQYF.

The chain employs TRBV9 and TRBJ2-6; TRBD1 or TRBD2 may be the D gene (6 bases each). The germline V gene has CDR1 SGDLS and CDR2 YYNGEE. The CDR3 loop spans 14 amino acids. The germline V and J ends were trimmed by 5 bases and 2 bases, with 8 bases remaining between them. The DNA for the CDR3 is TGTGCCAGCAGGGGGGGCACTGGGGCCAACGTCCTGACTTTC. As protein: CASRGGTGANVLTF.

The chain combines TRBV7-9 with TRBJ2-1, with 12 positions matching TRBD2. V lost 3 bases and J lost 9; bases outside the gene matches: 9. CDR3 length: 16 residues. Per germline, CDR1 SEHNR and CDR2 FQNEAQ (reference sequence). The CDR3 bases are TGTGCCAGCAGCTTGCCGGGACTAGCGGGCCGGGGTGAGCAGTTCTTC. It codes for CASSLPGLAGRGEQFF.

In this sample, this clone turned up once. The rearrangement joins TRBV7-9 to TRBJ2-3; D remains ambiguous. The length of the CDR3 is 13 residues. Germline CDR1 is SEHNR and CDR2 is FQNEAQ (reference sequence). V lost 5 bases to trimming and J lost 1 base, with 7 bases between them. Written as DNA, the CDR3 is TGTGCCAGCAGCCCACTTCGCACAGATACGCAGTATTTT. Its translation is CASSPLRTDTQYF.